This T cell receptor beta chain stems from a study of beta chain features in type 1 diabetes. Study at large: All samples combined gave just under 110 million sorted cells for examination.

The study, taken as a whole, reports: cDNA-based reads could over-represent cells with high TCR expression. TCRB CDR3s from Type 1 diabetes patients were moderately but significantly shorter in all four CD4+ subsets. Shorter templates might be favored by PCR, and equally so in patients and in controls.

The CDR3 has 14 residues. V lost 8 bases, J lost 4 bases, and 8 bases stayed unmatched. Germline V gives CDR1 ENHRY, CDR2 SYGVKD. Expressed TCRB transcripts were sequenced because the isolated RNA had all been reverse transcribed beforehand. Around 3.5 million reads on average were seen across naive, central memory and regulatory T cell samples. The protocol was immunoSEQ multiplex PCR, while the TCRdb copy is restricted to in-frame clones and leaves out a portion. The repertoire holds about 150,000 clones, with about 7.8% as singletons. As concerns this clone: The antigen is not known.

This clonotype was sampled from a woman aged 35 to 49 with type 1 diabetes. Sample: central memory CD4+ T cells from blood. The chain has TRBV10-3 and TRBJ1-5; 7 nucleotides agree with TRBD1. This CDR3 is CAIGMEQGNQPQHF. The CDR3 DNA is TGTGCCATCGGCATGGAACAGGGGAATCAGCCCCAGCATTTT.